This entry describes one T cell receptor (beta chain). Germline loops: CDR1 SGHNT, CDR2 YYREEE (reference sequence). J was trimmed by 8 bases and V by 4 bases; bases with no gene match: 5. The CDR3 has 13 residues. The data belong to a study of T cell changes during pregnancy in multiple sclerosis. This table comes from immunoSEQ multiplex PCR, and its TCRdb copy is limited to in-frame clones, with some not included. The table records roughly 80,000 clones, just over 90% of them present only once. The chain is built from TRBV5-4 and TRBJ1-2; 10 bases map to TRBD1. The sequence derives from a female donor with multiple sclerosis, enrolled in a pregnancy study. The sample consisted of peripheral blood, taken in the second trimester of pregnancy. The CDR3 DNA reads TGTGCCAGCAGCCTAGGGACAGGGGCCGGCTACACCTTC. Translation: CASSLGTGAGYTF.